Listed below are T cell receptor beta chains from one sample, sequenced in a study of regulatory dendritic cells for organ transplantation. The repertoire was sequenced with immunoSEQ multiplex PCR; TCRdb's copy has only in-frame clones and lacks some. The repertoire holds 20,000 to 25,000 clones, with about 70% as singletons. The sequenced sample consisted of memory CD4+ T cells from blood. The receptors shown here come from a human donor in good health. Both conserved end residues are part of each CDR3. A D gene is named only where the DNA matches it firmly. Clone size is given for some rows only: seen once, a few or many times, or a class if the clone is expanded.

V,length,D,size,J,DNA,CDR3
TRBV7-2,14,.,few,TRBJ2-1,TGTGCCAGCAGCTCCCTCTACAGCTACAATGAGCAGTTCTTC,CASSSLYSYNEQFF
TRBV7-2,14,TRBD1,.,TRBJ1-2,TGTGCCAGCAGCTCCAGTCCCGGGACAGGCCCCTACACCTTC,CASSSSPGTGPYTF
TRBV11-2,16,TRBD1,.,TRBJ2-1,TGTGCCAGCAGCACGGGGCAGGGGGTGGTGAACAATGAGCAGTTCTTC,CASSTGQGVVNNEQFF
TRBV5-1,13,TRBD1,.,TRBJ2-5,TGCGCCAGCAGCCCGGGACAGGGGAAGACCCAGTACTTC,CASSPGQGKTQYF
TRBV7-9,14,.,.,TRBJ1-5,TGTGCCAGCAGCTTAGGGGGCGGGGGGCAGCCCCAGCATTTT,CASSLGGGGQPQHF
TRBV7-2,15,.,.,TRBJ1-1,TGTGCCAGCAGCTTAGCCCAGGGGCCCGGCACTGAAGCTTTCTTT,CASSLAQGPGTEAFF
TRBV6-4,13,.,.,TRBJ1-1,TGTGCCAGCAGTGAGCAGGCAGGAACTGAAGCTTTCTTT,CASSEQAGTEAFF
TRBV28,14,.,.,TRBJ1-4,TGTGCCAGTCATCCTAGACGCCTTGGGGAAAAACTGTTTTTT,CASHPRRLGEKLFF
TRBV7-9,14,TRBD1,.,TRBJ1-1,TGTGCCAGCAGCCTAGGGACAGGGAACACTGAAGCTTTCTTT,CASSLGTGNTEAFF
TRBV4-3,15,.,.,TRBJ1-1,TGCGCCAGCAGCCAGGACGTCAGGGGAACGGCTGAAGCTTTCTTT,CASSQDVRGTAEAFF
TRBV18,10,.,few,TRBJ2-7,TGTGCCAGCTCGAGCCACGAGCAGTACTTC,CASSSHEQYF
TRBV19,17,.,.,TRBJ2-1,TGTGCCAGTAGTATTGGCGCCGGACAGCTCTCCTACAATGAGCAGTTCTTC,CASSIGAGQLSYNEQFF
TRBV28,12,.,.,TRBJ2-7,TGTGCCAGTCAGGTCGGCTCCTACGAGCAGTACTTC,CASQVGSYEQYF
TRBV19,14,.,.,TRBJ1-6,TGTGCCAGTAGTATGACGGACAGACCTTCATTCCTCCACTTT,CASSMTDRPSFLHF
TRBV5-1,16,TRBD1,.,TRBJ1-1,TGCGCCAGCAGCCCCTACAGGGGGCAACTGAACACTGAAGCTTTCTTT,CASSPYRGQLNTEAFF
TRBV14,13,.,.,TRBJ2-7,TGTGCCAGCAGCCAACTAAGGGGATACGAGCAGTACTTC,CASSQLRGYEQYF
TRBV5-1,15,.,.,TRBJ2-5,TGCGCCAGCAGCTTGGATGTGGGGCCCCAAGAGACCCAGTACTTC,CASSLDVGPQETQYF
TRBV11-3,14,.,.,TRBJ2-7,TGTGCCAGCAGCTTGTCCCAAATGGCACACGAGCAGTACTTC,CASSLSQMAHEQYF
TRBV5-5,15,.,.,TRBJ1-5,TGTGCCAGCAGCCTAGGGTACAGGGAGGGGCAGCCCCAGCATTTT,CASSLGYREGQPQHF
TRBV11-1,12,TRBD1,.,TRBJ2-7,TGTGCCAGCAGCCCTGACAGGGAAGAGCAGTACTTC,CASSPDREEQYF
TRBV5-1,14,.,few,TRBJ1-6,TGCGCCAGCAGCTTTGGGGAGGGAGGTTCACCCCTCCACTTT,CASSFGEGGSPLHF
TRBV7-9,15,.,.,TRBJ2-7,TGTGCCAGCAGCTTTGAGAGGGGGGGCCAAGTCGAGCAGTACTTC,CASSFERGGQVEQYF
TRBV4-3,15,.,.,TRBJ2-5,TGCGCCAGCAGCCAAGATAGCGGAGGAGGGGAGACCCAGTACTTC,CASSQDSGGGETQYF
TRBV19,15,TRBD1,.,TRBJ2-7,TGTGCCAGTAGTATTAAACAGGGGCGAGACTACGAGCAGTACTTC,CASSIKQGRDYEQYF
TRBV5-1,16,TRBD1,.,TRBJ1-2,TGCGCCAGCAGCGCCGGGACAGGGACCTCGGGTGAGGGCTACACCTTC,CASSAGTGTSGEGYTF
TRBV4-3,18,TRBD1,.,TRBJ2-1,TGCGCCAGCAGCCTAAGCGTCTACGGGGACAGGGAAGAAAATGAGCAGTTCTTC,CASSLSVYGDREENEQFF
TRBV29-1,15,TRBD2,once,TRBJ2-1,TGCAGCGTTGAACAGATGCGGGGGGGCCGCAATGAGCAGTTCTTC,CSVEQMRGGRNEQFF
TRBV2,14,.,.,TRBJ1-4,.,CASSDVGQGTRAFF
TRBV11-3,13,.,.,TRBJ1-1,TGTGCCAGCAAGCTAACAGAGAACACTGAAGCTTTCTTT,CASKLTENTEAFF